The following is a TCR beta chain sequence with its context. The sample originates from a study of control samples from healthy donors and cancer patients. This CDR3 has 15 amino acids. Repertoires were generated with immunoSEQ multiplex PCR, while TCRdb's copy carries only in-frame clones and drops some. The table records about 94,000 clones, more than 85% of them present only once. This TCR was recovered from a woman aged 45-65 years in good health. V gene TRBV21-1 combines with J gene TRBJ2-7; TRBD2, the D gene given by the table, was not confirmed from the DNA. TRBV21-1 is listed as a pseudogene. Material for sequencing was blood. Written as DNA, the CDR3 is TGTGCCAGCAGCAAAGATCACCTCCTAGCCTACGAGCAGTACTTC. Translation gives CASSKDHLLAYEQYF.